The source of this TCR beta chain is a study of T-cell memory formation after mild COVID-19. V was trimmed by 6 bases and J by 13 bases, leaving 24 bases between them. This CDR3 comprises 14 residues. Germline CDR1 MNHEY, CDR2 SVGEGT. Findings and caveats of the study: A subset of responding clones appeared in pre-infection memory, suggesting cross-reactive memory joined. Whereas later expanders leaned CD4+, clones contracting day 15 to 85 showed a balanced CD4/CD8 makeup. Among contracting clones, CD4+ were mainly CM/EM and CD8+ enriched in EMRA.

Turning to this clonotype: What it recognizes is unknown.

TCRdb reprocessed the 5' RACE reads with MiXCR, giving one entry per CDR3 protein. Of 140,000 to 150,000 distinct CDR3 sequences in the sample, around 27% are singletons; the top ten hold roughly a quarter. Sequenced material: PBMCs or a T cell subset sorted from them (not recorded which). The chain employs TRBV6-2 or TRBV6-3 and TRBJ1-1, with D possibly TRBD1 on 5 matching bases. This clonotype originated in an adult woman who had mild COVID-19 (a few samples of this study predate the infection). Cell type and time point are not known. The CDR3 protein is CASSSGGFNIDDFF. As DNA, the CDR3 is TGTGCCAGCAGCTCCGGGGGATTTAATATCGACGATTTCTTT.